What follows are 12 T cell receptor beta chains derived from one specimen sequenced in a study of beta chain features in type 1 diabetes. Study-wide results and limits: Type 1 diabetes patients had moderately but significantly shorter TCRB CDR3s in all four CD4+ subsets.

All of the isolated RNA was reverse transcribed, so expressed TCRB transcripts were sequenced. Clones were read by immunoSEQ multiplex PCR, and TCRdb kept only the in-frame ones, dropping some. This table holds 93,000 or so clones, 28% found once. The antigens these receptors bind are not known. Source material: central memory CD4+ T cells from blood. The receptors derive from a young woman with type 1 diabetes.

The J gene is TRBJ2-7, the V gene TRBV10-1; possibly TRBD1 for D (6 bases). The CDR3 totals 12 residues. Trimming pared 9 bases from V and 5 bases from J, leaving 14 bases between. Germline CDR1 WNHNN, CDR2 SYGVQD (reference sequence). CDR3 protein: CARGTGFDEQYF. In DNA form, the CDR3 reads TGCGCCAGGGGAACAGGGTTTGACGAGCAGTACTTC.

V usage is TRBV10-2 and J usage is TRBJ1-1; D is unresolved. The CDR3 contains 13 residues. Germline values: CDR1 WSHSY, CDR2 SAAADI. Trimming removed 0 bases from V and 4 bases from J, with 6 bases in between. The CDR3 loop reads CASSESGRTEAFF. DNA for the CDR3: TGCGCCAGCAGTGAGTCCGGTCGCACTGAAGCTTTCTTT.

The chain is built from TRBV10-1 and TRBJ2-2; 8 positions match TRBD1. Trimming at V came to 2 bases and at J to 7 bases, leaving 6 bases not matched to a gene. This CDR3 comprises 15 residues. Germline V gene data show CDR1 as WNHNN and CDR2 as SYGVQD (reference sequence). The chain's CDR3 is CASSEKTGAGGELFF. CDR3 nucleotides: TGCGCCAGCAGTGAGAAGACAGGGGCAGGCGGGGAGCTGTTTTTT.

This clone was counted a few times. The rearrangement links TRBV18 to TRBJ1-2; weak D call: TRBD1 (5 bases). In germline, CDR1 is KGHSH, CDR2 LQKENI. V was cut by 3 bases and J by 6 bases, with 11 bases left in between. CDR3 size: 13 residues. CDR3: CASSPGRVNGYTF. In DNA, the CDR3 is TGTGCCAGCTCACCGGGCAGGGTCAATGGCTACACCTTC.

This clone was found a few times. The chain recombines TRBV2 with TRBJ2-7; no clear D gene. Trimming pared 6 bases from V and 4 bases from J, leaving 4 bases between. CDR3 length: 10 amino acids. The germline V gene has CDR1 SNHLY and CDR2 FYNNEI. The CDR3, as DNA: TGTGCCAGCAGAGCGTACGAGCAGTACGTC. Its protein is CASRAYEQYV.

This clone was seen more than once but under ten times. The chain uses TRBV5-1 and TRBJ2-5, with TRBD1 as a possible D gene (6 bases). The J call may be incorrect, as the DNA end agrees better with TRBJ2-7. CDR1 and CDR2 from the germline V gene are SGHRS and YFSETQ. The CDR3 loop spans 14 amino acids. CDR3 in amino acids: CASSPRQASYEQYF. CDR3 DNA: TGCGCCAGCAGCCCACGACAGGCGTCCTACGAGCAGTACTTC.

The chain has TRBV7-2 and TRBJ2-3; TRBD2 matches 9 bases. Trimming took 5 bases from V and 0 from J; bases not matched to a gene: 9. The CDR3 is 17 amino acids. Germline CDR1 and CDR2: SGHTA and FQGNSA. CDR3 sequence (DNA): TGTGCCAGCAGCCCCCCGACTAGCGGAAGAAGCACAGATACGCAGTATTTT. It is translated as CASSPPTSGRSTDTQYF.

The table lists this clone with a count of one. V gene TRBV6-1 combines with J gene TRBJ1-2; D possibly corresponds to TRBD1 (6 bases). The CDR3 covers 13 residues. Germline CDR1 and CDR2: MNHNS and SASEGT. V shed 6 bases and J shed 13 bases, with 21 bases lying between them. The CDR3 region has the DNA TGTGCCAGCAGCTTTACGGGACACGAGGGCCCCACCTTC. The encoded protein is CASSFTGHEGPTF.

The chain links TRBV10-2 to TRBJ2-1; weak D call: TRBD2 (5 bases). Germline values: CDR1 WSHSY, CDR2 SAAADI. There are 16 residues in the CDR3. Trimming cost V 8 bases and J 4 bases, with 21 bases left between them. This CDR3 is CASRPGATRAYNEQFF. CDR3 coding DNA: TGCGCCAGCCGCCCCGGTGCGACGAGGGCATACAATGAGCAGTTCTTC.

This clone showed up just a few times. The J gene is TRBJ2-1, the V gene TRBV7-8, with 10 nucleotides matching TRBD2. V shed 5 bases, J shed 7 bases, and the junction held 8 bases outside the gene matches. In germline, CDR1 is SGHVS, CDR2 FQNEAQ. The CDR3 totals 15 residues. The CDR3 DNA follows: TGTGCCAGCAGCCCCCGGACTAGCGGCAGTAATGAGCAGTTCTTC. Protein: CASSPRTSGSNEQFF.

V and J are TRBV19 and TRBJ2-3; D call uncertain. The V gene lost 5 bases and the J gene lost 14 bases, with 20 bases spanning the gap. The length of the CDR3 is 13 residues. Germline lookup yields CDR1 LNHDA and CDR2 SQIVND (reference sequence). The CDR3 reads CASSPQASQSPYF. CDR3 sequence (DNA): TGTGCCAGTAGTCCCCAGGCGTCACAGAGTCCGTATTTT.

This clone has only a few counts. The V gene is TRBV11-2, the J gene TRBJ2-3; D uncertain. The CDR3 sequence is 14 residues long. In germline, CDR1 is SGHAT, CDR2 FQNNGV. V lost 5 bases and J lost 0, with 9 bases in between. CDR3 bases: TGTGCCAGCAGCCAGTCGCCTAGCACAGATACGCAGTATTTT. Translating gives CASSQSPSTDTQYF.